This T cell receptor (beta chain) appears in the sequencing data of a study of Ad26.COV2.S vaccination and SARS-CoV-2 variants. Per germline, CDR1 KGHSH and CDR2 LQKENI. This CDR3 is 14 amino acids long. V shed 3 bases, J shed 9 bases, and the junction held 8 bases outside the gene matches. This sample's treatment: approximately 18 received Ad26.COV2.S at low or high dose, single or two shots; several received placebo; per-sample allocation not given. Sample collection was performed on day 63 after the first vaccine or placebo injection. Data came from immunoSEQ multiplex PCR; TCRdb stores just in-frame clones and leaves some out. The sample lists about 440,000 clones, 90% occurring once.

Sequencing used peripheral blood, obtained in a trial of Ad26.COV2.S vaccine versus placebo. The sequence was obtained from a person between 18 and 59 years old who received the Ad26.COV2.S COVID-19 vaccine or a placebo. The chain uses TRBV18 and TRBJ2-1, with 7 bases that match TRBD1. CDR3 sequence reads: CASSPAGTVGEQFF. The CDR3 region has the DNA TGTGCCAGCTCACCGGCCGGGACAGTGGGTGAGCAGTTCTTC.